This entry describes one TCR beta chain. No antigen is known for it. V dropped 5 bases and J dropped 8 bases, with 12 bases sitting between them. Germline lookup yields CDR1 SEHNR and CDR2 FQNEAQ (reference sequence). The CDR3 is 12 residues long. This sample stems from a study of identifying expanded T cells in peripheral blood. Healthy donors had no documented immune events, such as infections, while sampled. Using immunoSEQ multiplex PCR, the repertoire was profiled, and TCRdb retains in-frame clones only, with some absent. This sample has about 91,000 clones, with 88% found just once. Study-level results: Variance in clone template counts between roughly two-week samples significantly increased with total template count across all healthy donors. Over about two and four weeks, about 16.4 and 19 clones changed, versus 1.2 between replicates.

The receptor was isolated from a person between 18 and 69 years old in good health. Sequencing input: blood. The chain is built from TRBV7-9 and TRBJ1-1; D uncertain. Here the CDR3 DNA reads TGTGCCAGCAGCCCTACCGGGCCCGAAGCTTTCTTT. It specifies CASSPTGPEAFF.